The rows below give T cell receptor beta chains drawn from one sample of a study of OX40 agonist ivuxolimab in advanced cancers. Clones were read by immunoSEQ multiplex PCR, and TCRdb kept only the in-frame ones, dropping some. Found here are fewer than 90,000 clones, 92% of them singletons; the top ten hold approximately 3%. Source: CD4+ or CD8+ T cells sorted from blood, taken in a trial of the OX40 agonist ivuxolimab. The receptors come from an adult with an advanced solid tumor such as melanoma, head and neck, liver or kidney cancer. Both conserved end residues are part of each CDR3. D genes are given only for firm matches. Some rows mark clone size as missing; the rest say once, few, many or name a class of expanded clone.

V,J,D,size,CDR3,DNA
TRBV10-3,TRBJ2-5,TRBD2,-,CAISLTSGGAETQYF,TGTGCCATCAGCCTGACTAGCGGGGGGGCAGAGACCCAGTACTTC
TRBV11-2,TRBJ2-2,TRBD1,-,CASSRKVRDRSNTGELFF,TGTGCCAGCAGCCGCAAAGTCAGGGACAGATCGAACACCGGGGAGCTGTTTTTT
TRBV7-6,TRBJ1-5,-,-,CASSLTGNQPQHF,TGTGCCAGCAGCTTGACGGGCAATCAGCCCCAGCATTTT
TRBV6-6,TRBJ1-3,-,once,CASRLGGAGNTIYF,TGTGCCAGCCGGTTAGGGGGGGCTGGAAACACCATATATTTT
TRBV29-1,TRBJ2-7,-,-,CSVTRQGRYEQYF,TGCAGCGTGACCCGCCAGGGCAGGTACGAGCAGTACTTC
TRBV10-2,TRBJ2-2,-,medium-sized,CASSGRGTGELFF,TGCGCCAGCAGTGGGAGGGGGACCGGGGAGCTGTTTTTT
TRBV6-1,TRBJ2-3,TRBD1,once,CASSESDRVIITDTQYF,TGTGCCAGCAGTGAATCGGACAGGGTTATAATCACAGATACGCAGTATTTT
TRBV4-1,TRBJ1-2,TRBD1,-,CASTTGEGTGIYGYTF,TGCGCCAGCACCACGGGAGAGGGGACAGGGATATATGGCTACACCTTC
TRBV27,TRBJ2-1,-,-,CASSLGPPSYNEQFF,TGTGCCAGCAGTTTAGGACCACCATCCTACAATGAGCAGTTCTTC
TRBV28,TRBJ1-2,-,once,CASSSFGYTF,TGTGCCAGCAGTTCGTTTGGCTACACCTTC
TRBV5-1,TRBJ1-1,-,-,CASNLGGNTEAFF,TGCGCCAGCAACCTAGGGGGGAACACTGAAGCTTTCTTT